The 10 T cell receptor beta chains in this list originate from one sample, sequenced in a study of lymphopenia after photon versus proton radiotherapy. Libraries were prepared by immunoSEQ multiplex PCR; TCRdb keeps only in-frame clonotypes and omits some of them. This sample carries about 83,000 clones, 80% to 90% of them seen once, and the ten largest clones take about 1.3%. Source: peripheral blood, taken from a patient treated with proton-based radiotherapy. These receptors came from a man in his 60s with pancreatic cancer.

V and J are TRBV30 and TRBJ2-7; 8 bases match TRBD1. The trim removed 4 bases at V and 3 bases at J, leaving 8 bases unmatched. The CDR3 consists of 14 residues. CDR1 is GTSNPN, CDR2 SVGIG, per germline (reference sequence). The CDR3 nucleotides read TGTGCCTGGACCTCCGGGACAGGTAACTACGAGCAGTACTTC. This codes for CAWTSGTGNYEQYF.

V usage is TRBV6-5 and J usage is TRBJ2-7, with D maybe TRBD1 (5 bases). The CDR3 is 14 residues long. Trimming cost V 5 bases and J 2 bases, with 13 bases left between them. CDR1 and CDR2 (germline): MNHEY, SVGAGI. DNA of the CDR3: TGTGCCAGCAGTCCGGCAGGGCGCGCCTACGAGCAGTACTTC. Protein product: CASSPAGRAYEQYF.

This clone showed up just a few times. This sequence joins TRBV7-9 and TRBJ1-1; a weak D match, TRBD1 (6 bases). V gave up 0 bases and J gave up 8 bases, with 10 bases separating them. Germline V gene lookup returns CDR1 SEHNR and CDR2 FQNEAQ (reference sequence). The CDR3 totals 13 residues. CDR3 protein: CASSLAQGWEAFF. The CDR3 nucleotides read TGTGCCAGCAGCTTAGCCCAGGGGTGGGAAGCTTTCTTT.

V and J are TRBV30 and TRBJ2-2; weak D call: TRBD1 (6 bases). Germline V gives CDR1 GTSNPN, CDR2 SVGIG (reference sequence). The CDR3 runs to 13 residues. The V end lost 4 bases, the J end lost 2 bases, and 8 bases lay between the germline ends. The CDR3 DNA reads as TGTGCCTGGACAGGGGCCAACACCGGGGAGCTGTTTTTT. As protein: CAWTGANTGELFF.

In DNA form, the CDR3 reads TGTGCCAGCAGTTTATGGGGGACAGGGGGCGCGTCCTACGAGCAGTACTTC. This encodes CASSLWGTGGASYEQYF. The chain links TRBV27 to TRBJ2-7, with 12 bases that match TRBD1. J lost 1 base, V lost 1 base, and 5 bases had no gene match. Germline CDR1 is MNHEY and CDR2 is SMNVEV (reference sequence). This CDR3 contains 17 residues.

The genes are TRBV7-2 and TRBJ1-2; TRBD1 matches at 9 bases. This CDR3 is built from 14 residues. The V gene end was trimmed by 5 bases and the J gene end by 5 bases; junction bases not matched to a gene: 6. Germline CDR1 SGHTA, CDR2 FQGNSA. This CDR3 is CASSHRGQEYGYTF. CDR3 DNA sequence: TGTGCCAGCAGCCACAGGGGGCAAGAGTATGGCTACACCTTC.

V usage is TRBV7-2 and J usage is TRBJ2-1; 10 nucleotides match TRBD1. CDR1 SGHTA and CDR2 FQGNSA come from the germline V gene. The CDR3 length is 15 residues. J lost 4 bases, V lost 5 bases, and 5 bases had no gene match. As DNA, the CDR3 is TGTGCCAGCAGCCGGGGACAGGGGTCGTACAATGAGCAGTTCTTC. This codes for CASSRGQGSYNEQFF.

J is TRBJ1-5 and V is TRBV6-1; no definite D call. The CDR3 spans 15 residues. The germline CDR1 and CDR2 sequences are MNHNS and SASEGT. The V and J ends lost 6 bases and 2 bases respectively, with 14 bases between them. In DNA, the CDR3 is TGTGCCAGCAGCCTTGGCCCGGGCGGCAATCAGCCCCAGCATTTT. The encoded protein is CASSLGPGGNQPQHF.

In its sample, this clone was seen a few times. This chain links TRBV19 with TRBJ1-5, with a possible D match to TRBD1 (6 bases). The CDR3 length is 18 residues. The germline V gene has CDR1 LNHDA and CDR2 SQIVND (reference sequence). With 7 bases removed from V and 3 bases from J, the gap between germline ends came to 25 bases. Here the CDR3 DNA reads TGTGCCAGTATATACAGGGTGGGTTCCAACCCCTTCAATCAGCCCCAGCATTTT. It encodes CASIYRVGSNPFNQPQHF.

CDR3 bases: TGTGCCAGTAGTATAGTTGGGGCTACGCAGCAGTACTTC. Translating it yields CASSIVGATQQYF. This chain joins TRBV19 and TRBJ2-7; D may be TRBD1 (5 bases). The V gene lost 1 base and the J gene lost 8 bases, with 12 bases spanning the gap. The length of the CDR3 is 13 residues. Germline CDR1 reads LNHDA; CDR2 reads SQIVND (reference sequence).